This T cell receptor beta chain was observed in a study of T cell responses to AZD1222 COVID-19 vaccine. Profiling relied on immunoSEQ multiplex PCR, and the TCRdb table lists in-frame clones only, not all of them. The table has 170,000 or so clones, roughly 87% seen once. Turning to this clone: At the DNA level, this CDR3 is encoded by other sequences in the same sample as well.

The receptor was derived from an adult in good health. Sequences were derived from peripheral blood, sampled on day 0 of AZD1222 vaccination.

As DNA, the CDR3 is TGTGCCAGCAGCCAACGGACGGCCGTGAACACTGAAGCTTTCTTT. It yields the protein CASSQRTAVNTEAFF. This chain joins TRBV3-1 (or the pseudogene TRBV3-2) and TRBJ1-1; D is unresolved. The CDR3 loop spans 15 amino acids. The V gene lost 2 bases and the J gene lost 0 bases, with 10 bases spanning the gap. Germline CDR1 is LGHDT and CDR2 is YNNKEL (reference sequence).